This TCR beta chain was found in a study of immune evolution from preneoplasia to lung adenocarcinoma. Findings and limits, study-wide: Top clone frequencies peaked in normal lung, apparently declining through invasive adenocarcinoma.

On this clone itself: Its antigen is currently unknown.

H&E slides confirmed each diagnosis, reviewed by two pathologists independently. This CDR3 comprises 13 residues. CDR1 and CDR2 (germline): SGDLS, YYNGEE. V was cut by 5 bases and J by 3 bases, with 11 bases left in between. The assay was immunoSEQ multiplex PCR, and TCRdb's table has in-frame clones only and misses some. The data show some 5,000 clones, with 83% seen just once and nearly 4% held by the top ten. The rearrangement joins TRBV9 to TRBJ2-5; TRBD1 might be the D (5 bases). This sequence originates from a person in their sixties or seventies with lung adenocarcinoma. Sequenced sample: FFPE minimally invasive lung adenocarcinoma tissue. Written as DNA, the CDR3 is TGTGCCAGCAGTTCTCAGGGTGAAGAGACCCAGTACTTC. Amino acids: CASSSQGEETQYF.